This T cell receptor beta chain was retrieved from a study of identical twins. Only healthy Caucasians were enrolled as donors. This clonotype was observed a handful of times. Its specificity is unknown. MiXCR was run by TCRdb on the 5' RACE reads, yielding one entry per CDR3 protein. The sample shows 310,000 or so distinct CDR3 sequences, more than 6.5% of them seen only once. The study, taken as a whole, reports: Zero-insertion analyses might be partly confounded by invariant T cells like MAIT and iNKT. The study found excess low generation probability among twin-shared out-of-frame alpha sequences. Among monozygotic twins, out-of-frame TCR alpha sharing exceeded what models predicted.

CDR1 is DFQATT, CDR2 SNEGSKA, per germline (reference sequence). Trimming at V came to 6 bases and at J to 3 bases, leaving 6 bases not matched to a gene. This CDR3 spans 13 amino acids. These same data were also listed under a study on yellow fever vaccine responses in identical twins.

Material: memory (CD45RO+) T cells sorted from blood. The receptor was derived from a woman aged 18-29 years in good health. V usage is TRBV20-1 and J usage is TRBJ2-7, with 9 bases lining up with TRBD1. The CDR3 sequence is CSATGTGLYEQYF. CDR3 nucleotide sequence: TGCAGTGCAACCGGGACAGGGCTCTACGAGCAGTACTTC.